One TCR beta chain is described in this entry. Sequencing was performed with immunoSEQ multiplex PCR; in TCRdb, only in-frame clones are kept and a portion is missing. The sample records about 57,000 clones, 88% being singletons. This CDR3 spans 12 amino acids. Germline CDR1 and CDR2: SGHAT and FQDESV (reference sequence). With 4 bases removed from V and 2 bases from J, the gap between germline ends came to 4 bases. The record originates from a study of blood T cell repertoires in COVID-19. Looking at the study overall: T cells, B-cell-depleted T cells, or PBMCs supplied cDNA or gDNA.

Sequencing input: peripheral blood. The chain carries TRBV11-1 and TRBJ2-3, with D unresolved. This TCR derives from a human donor in a cohort sampled during active COVID-19. The CDR3 DNA follows: TGTGCCAGCAGCTCCAACACAGATACGCAGTATTTT. Its protein is CASSSNTDTQYF.